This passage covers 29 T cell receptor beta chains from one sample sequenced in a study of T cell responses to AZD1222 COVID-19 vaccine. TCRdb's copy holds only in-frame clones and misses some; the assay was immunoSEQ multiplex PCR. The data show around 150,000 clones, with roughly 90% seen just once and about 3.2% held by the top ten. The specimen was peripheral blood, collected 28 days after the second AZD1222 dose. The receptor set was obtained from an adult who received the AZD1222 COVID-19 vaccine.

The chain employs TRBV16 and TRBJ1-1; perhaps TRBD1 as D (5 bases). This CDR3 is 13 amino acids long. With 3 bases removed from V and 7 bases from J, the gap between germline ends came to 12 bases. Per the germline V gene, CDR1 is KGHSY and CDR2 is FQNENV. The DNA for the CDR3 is TGTGCCAGCAGCCACTCAGGGCAGGGTGAAGCTTTCTTT. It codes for CASSHSGQGEAFF.

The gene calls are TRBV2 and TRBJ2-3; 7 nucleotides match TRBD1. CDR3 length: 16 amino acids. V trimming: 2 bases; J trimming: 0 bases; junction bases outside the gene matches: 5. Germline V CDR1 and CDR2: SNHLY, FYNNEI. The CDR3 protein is CASSERTGVSTDTQYF. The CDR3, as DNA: TGTGCCAGCAGTGAAAGGACAGGAGTTAGCACAGATACGCAGTATTTT.

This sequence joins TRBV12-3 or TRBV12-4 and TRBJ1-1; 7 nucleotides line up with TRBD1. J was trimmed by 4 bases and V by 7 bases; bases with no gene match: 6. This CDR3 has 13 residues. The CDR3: CASTTTGVTEAFF. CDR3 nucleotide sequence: TGTGCCAGCACCACTACAGGGGTCACTGAAGCTTTCTTT.

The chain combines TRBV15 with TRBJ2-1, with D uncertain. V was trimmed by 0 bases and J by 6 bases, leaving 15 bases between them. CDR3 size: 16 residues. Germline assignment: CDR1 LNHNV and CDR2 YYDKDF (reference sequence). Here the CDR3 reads CATSRDLTHRANEQFF. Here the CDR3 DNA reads TGTGCCACCAGCAGAGATCTGACACACCGTGCCAATGAGCAGTTCTTC. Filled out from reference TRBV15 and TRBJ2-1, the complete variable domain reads DAMVIQNPRYQVTQFGKPVTLSCSQTLNHNVMYWYQQKSSQAPKLLFHYYDKDFNNEADTPDNFQSRRPNTSFCFLDIRSPGLGDTAMYLCATSRDLTHRANEQFFGPGTRLTVL.

CDR3 amino acids: CASSLGLWWGVNTEAFF. The CDR3 DNA reads as TGTGCCAGCAGCTTGGGCCTCTGGTGGGGAGTGAACACTGAAGCTTTCTTT. The rearrangement joins TRBV5-8 to TRBJ1-1; D is ambiguous. The CDR3 is 17 residues long. CDR1 is SGHTS, CDR2 YDEGEE, per germline. Trimming removed 0 bases from V and 0 bases from J, with 15 bases in between.

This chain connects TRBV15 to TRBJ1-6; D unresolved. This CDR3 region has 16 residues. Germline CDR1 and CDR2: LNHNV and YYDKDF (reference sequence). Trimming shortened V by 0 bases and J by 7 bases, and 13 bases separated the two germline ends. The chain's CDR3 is CATSRDWVAENSPLHF. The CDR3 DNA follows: TGTGCCACCAGCAGAGATTGGGTGGCAGAGAATTCACCCCTCCACTTT.

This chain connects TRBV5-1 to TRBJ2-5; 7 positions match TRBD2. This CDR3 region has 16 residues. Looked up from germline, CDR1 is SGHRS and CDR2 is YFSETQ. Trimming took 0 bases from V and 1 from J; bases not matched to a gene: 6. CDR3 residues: CASSLGSSGAQETQYF. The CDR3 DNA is TGCGCCAGCAGCTTGGGGTCTAGCGGAGCCCAAGAGACCCAGTACTTC.

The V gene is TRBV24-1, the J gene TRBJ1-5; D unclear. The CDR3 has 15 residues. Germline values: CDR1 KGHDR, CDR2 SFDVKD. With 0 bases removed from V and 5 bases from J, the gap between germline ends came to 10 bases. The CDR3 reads CATSDLGEVDQPQHF. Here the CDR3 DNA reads TGTGCCACCAGTGATTTGGGGGAGGTGGATCAGCCCCAGCATTTT.

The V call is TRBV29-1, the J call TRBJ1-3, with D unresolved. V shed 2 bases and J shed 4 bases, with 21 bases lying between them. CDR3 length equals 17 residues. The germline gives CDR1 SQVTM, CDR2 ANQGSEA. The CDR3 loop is CSVEIPIGAVGGNTIYF. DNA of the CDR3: TGCAGCGTTGAAATCCCTATCGGCGCGGTGGGAGGAAACACCATATATTTT.

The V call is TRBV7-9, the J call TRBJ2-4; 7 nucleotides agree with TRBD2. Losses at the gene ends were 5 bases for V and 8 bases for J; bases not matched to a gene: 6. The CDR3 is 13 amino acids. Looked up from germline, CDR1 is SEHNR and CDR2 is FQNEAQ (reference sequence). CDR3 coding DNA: TGTGCCAGCAGCAACCTTGGGGGGGACATTCAGTACTTC. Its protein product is CASSNLGGDIQYF.

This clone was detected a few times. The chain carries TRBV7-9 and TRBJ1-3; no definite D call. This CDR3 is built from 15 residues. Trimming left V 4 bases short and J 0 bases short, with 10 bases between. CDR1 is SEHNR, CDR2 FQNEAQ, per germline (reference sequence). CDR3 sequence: CASSSLGFSGNTIYF. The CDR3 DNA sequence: TGTGCCAGCAGCTCTCTCGGATTCTCTGGAAACACCATATATTTT.

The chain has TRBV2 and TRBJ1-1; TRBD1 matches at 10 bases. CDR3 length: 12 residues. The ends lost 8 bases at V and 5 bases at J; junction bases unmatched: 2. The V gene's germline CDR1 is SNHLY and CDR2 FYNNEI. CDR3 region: CASADRGTEAFF. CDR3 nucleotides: TGTGCCAGCGCGGACAGGGGGACTGAAGCTTTCTTT.

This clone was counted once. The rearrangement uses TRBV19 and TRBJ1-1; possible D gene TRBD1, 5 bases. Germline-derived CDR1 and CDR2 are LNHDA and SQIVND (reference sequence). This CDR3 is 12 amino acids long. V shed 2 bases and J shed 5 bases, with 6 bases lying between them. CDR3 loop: CASSIRGTEAFF. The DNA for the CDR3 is TGTGCCAGTAGTATAAGGGGAACTGAAGCTTTCTTT.

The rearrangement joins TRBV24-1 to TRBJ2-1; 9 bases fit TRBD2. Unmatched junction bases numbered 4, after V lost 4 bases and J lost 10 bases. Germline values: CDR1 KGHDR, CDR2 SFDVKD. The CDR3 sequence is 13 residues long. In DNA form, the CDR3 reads TGTGCCACCAGTGACTCGACTAGCGGCGAGCAGTTCTTC. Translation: CATSDSTSGEQFF.

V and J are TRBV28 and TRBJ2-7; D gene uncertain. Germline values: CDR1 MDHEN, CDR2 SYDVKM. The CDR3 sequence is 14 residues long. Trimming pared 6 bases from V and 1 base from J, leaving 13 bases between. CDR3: CASSPWRPSYEQYF. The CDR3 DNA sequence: TGTGCCAGCAGCCCCTGGCGACCATCCTACGAGCAGTACTTC.

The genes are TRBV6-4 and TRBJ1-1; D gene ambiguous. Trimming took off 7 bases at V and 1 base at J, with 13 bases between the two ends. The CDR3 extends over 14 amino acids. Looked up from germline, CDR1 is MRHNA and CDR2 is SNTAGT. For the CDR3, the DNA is TGTGCCAGCAAGACTTTTGCTCCGAACACTGAAGCTTTCTTT. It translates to CASKTFAPNTEAFF.

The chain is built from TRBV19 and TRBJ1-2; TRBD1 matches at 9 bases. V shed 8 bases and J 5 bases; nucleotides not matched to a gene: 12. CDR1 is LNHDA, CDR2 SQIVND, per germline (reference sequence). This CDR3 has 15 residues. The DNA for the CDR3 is TGTGCCAGTGCGAACCCGGGACAGGGAACTTATGGCTACACCTTC. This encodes CASANPGQGTYGYTF.

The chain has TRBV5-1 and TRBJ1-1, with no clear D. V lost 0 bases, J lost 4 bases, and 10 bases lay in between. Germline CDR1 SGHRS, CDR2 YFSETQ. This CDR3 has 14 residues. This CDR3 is CASSLVGSSTEAFF. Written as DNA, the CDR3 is TGCGCCAGCAGCTTGGTAGGCAGCTCCACTGAAGCTTTCTTT.

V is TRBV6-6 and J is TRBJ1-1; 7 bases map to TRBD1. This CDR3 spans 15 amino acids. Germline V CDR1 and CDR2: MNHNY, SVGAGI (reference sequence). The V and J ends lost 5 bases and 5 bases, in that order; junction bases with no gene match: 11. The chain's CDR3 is CASSLGAGGGTEAFF. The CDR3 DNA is TGTGCCAGCAGTCTCGGGGCAGGGGGAGGGACTGAAGCTTTCTTT.

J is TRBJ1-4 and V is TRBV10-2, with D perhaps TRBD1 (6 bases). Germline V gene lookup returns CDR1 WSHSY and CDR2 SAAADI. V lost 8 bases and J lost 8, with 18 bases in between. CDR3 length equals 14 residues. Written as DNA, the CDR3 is TGCGCCAGCCGGAGGGCAGGGGAAAAAGAAAAACTGTTTTTT. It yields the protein CASRRAGEKEKLFF.

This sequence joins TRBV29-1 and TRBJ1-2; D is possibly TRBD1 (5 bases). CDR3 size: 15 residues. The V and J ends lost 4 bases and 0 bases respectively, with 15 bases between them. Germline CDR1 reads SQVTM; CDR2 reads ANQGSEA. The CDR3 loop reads CSVAPRGRTNYGYTF. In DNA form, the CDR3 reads TGCAGCGTTGCACCTCGGGGCAGGACTAACTATGGCTACACCTTC. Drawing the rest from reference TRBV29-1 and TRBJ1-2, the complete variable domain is SAVISQKPSRDICQRGTSLTIQCQVDSQVTMMFWYRQQPGQSLTLIATANQGSEATYESGFVIDKFPISRPNLTFSTLTVSNMSPEDSSIYLCSVAPRGRTNYGYTFGSGTRLTVV.

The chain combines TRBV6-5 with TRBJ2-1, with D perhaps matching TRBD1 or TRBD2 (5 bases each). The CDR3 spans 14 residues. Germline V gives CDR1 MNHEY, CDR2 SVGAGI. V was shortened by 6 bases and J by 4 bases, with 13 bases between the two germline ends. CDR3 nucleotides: TGTGCCAGCAGCCCCGTGGGGGATTACAATGAGCAGTTCTTC. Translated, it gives CASSPVGDYNEQFF.

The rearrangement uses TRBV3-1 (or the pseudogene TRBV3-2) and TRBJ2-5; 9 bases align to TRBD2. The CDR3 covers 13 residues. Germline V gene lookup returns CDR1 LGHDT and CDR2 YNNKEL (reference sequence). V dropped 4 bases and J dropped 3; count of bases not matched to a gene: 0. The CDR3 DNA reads TGTGCCAGCAGCCGGACTAGCGAAGAGACCCAGTACTTC. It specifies CASSRTSEETQYF.

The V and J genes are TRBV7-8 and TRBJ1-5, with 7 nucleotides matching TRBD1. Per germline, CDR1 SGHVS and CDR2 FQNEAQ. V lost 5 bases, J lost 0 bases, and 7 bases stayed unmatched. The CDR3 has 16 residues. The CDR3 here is CASSPRDRLSNQPQHF. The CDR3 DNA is TGTGCCAGCAGCCCACGGGACAGACTTAGCAATCAGCCCCAGCATTTT. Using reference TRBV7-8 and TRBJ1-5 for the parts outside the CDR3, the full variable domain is GAGVSQSPRYKVAKRGQDVALRCDPISGHVSLFWYQQALGQGPEFLTYFQNEAQLDKSGLPSDRFFAERPEGSVSTLKIQRTQQEDSAVYLCASSPRDRLSNQPQHFGDGTRLSIL.

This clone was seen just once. The CDR3 sequence is CAPRRQPDTQYF. The CDR3 DNA reads as TGCGCCCCCAGGCGGCAGCCAGATACGCAGTATTTT. V and J are TRBV10-1 and TRBJ2-3; no clear D gene. Germline-derived CDR1 and CDR2 are WNHNN and SYGVQD (reference sequence). The CDR3 is made up of 12 amino acids. Trimming removed 11 bases from V and 4 bases from J, with 13 bases in between.

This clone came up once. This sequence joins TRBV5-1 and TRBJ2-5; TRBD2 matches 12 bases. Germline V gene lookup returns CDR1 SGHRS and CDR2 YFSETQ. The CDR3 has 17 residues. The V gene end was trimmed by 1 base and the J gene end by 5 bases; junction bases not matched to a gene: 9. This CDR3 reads CASSLNGRTSGVETQYF. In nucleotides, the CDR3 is TGCGCCAGCAGCTTGAACGGAAGGACTAGCGGGGTGGAGACCCAGTACTTC. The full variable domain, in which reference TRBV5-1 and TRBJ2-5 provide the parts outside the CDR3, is KAGVTQTPRYLIKTRGQQVTLSCSPISGHRSVSWYQQTPGQGLQFLFEYFSETQRNKGNFPGRFSGRQFSNSRSEMNVSTLELGDSALYLCASSLNGRTSGVETQYFGPGTRLLVL.

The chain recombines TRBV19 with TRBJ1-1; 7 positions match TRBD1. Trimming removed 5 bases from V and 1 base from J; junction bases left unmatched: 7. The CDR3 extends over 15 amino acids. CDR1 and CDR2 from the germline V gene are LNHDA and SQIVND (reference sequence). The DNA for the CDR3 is TGTGCCAGTAGTCCCCGGACAGGCCAGAACACTGAAGCTTTCTTT. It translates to CASSPRTGQNTEAFF.

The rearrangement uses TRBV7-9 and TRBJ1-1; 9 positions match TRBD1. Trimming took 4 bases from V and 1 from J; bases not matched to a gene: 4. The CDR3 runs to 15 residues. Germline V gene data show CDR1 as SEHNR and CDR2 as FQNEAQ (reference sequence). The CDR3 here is CASSSQGAGNTEAFF. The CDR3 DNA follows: TGTGCCAGCAGCTCACAGGGGGCCGGGAACACTGAAGCTTTCTTT.

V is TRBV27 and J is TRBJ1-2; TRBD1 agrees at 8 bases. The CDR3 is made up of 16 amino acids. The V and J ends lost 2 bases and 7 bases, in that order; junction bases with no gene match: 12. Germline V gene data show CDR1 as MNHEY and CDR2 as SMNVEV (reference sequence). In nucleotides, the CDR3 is TGTGCCAGCAGTTTAATAAGAACAGGGGGAGTAATTGGCTACACCTTC. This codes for CASSLIRTGGVIGYTF.